This TCR delta chain was found in a study of γδ T cells in repeated Plasmodium falciparum infection. TCRdb reprocessed the multiplex PCR reads through CATT. This sample has 70,000 to 95,000 delta-chain clones, with under 1.5% found just once. For this clone: A far more abundant clone sits one base away, making this likely a read error.

This CDR3 spans 14 amino acids. Germline V gene sequence: CDR1 GEAIGNYY, CDR2 EKD. Gammadelta T cells were flow-sorted from PBMC into Vgamma9/Vdelta2+ and Vdelta2-negative populations for bulk analysis. Sequencing was carried out using gamma-delta T cells from blood. The receptor was isolated from a pool of human donors (malaria-infected and uninfected, not separated). The V gene is TRDV2, the J gene TRDJ1, with TRDD3 matching over 8 bases. No J segment appears in TCRdb, so it was assigned here by matching the sequence to germline. CDR3 coding DNA: TGCGCCTGTGACTCTGGGGGAATTACCGATAAACTCATCTTT. Translation gives CACDSGGITDKLIF.